The rows below give T cell receptor beta chains drawn from one sample of a study of post-analysis software for immune sequencing data. TCRdb reanalysed the PCR reads using MiXCR and keeps one entry per CDR3 protein. The sample lists roughly 730,000 distinct CDR3 sequences, around 27% occurring once. Specimen: blood. These receptors were collected from a girl aged 10-17 years with multiple sclerosis. The CDR3 runs from the conserved cysteine through the conserved F or W. A D gene is named only where the DNA matches it firmly.

- TRBV7-9 13 CASSVWDSYGYTF
- TRBV10-3 17 CAISESGVLTQNSPLHF
- TRBV25-1 15 CASSGGQLMSYGYTF
- TRBV5-1 12 CASSPGRNEAFF
TRBD2 TRBV5-1 16 CASSFSIAGARNIQYF
TRBD2 TRBV20-1 16 CSASPPGLALQDTQYF
- TRBV9 14 CASSVARDGGGYTF
- TRBV4-1 13 CASSQDPGYGYTF
TRBD1 TRBV7-8 14 CASSSGQGEDTQYF
- TRBV20-1 12 CSAPAAPDTQYF
- TRBV15 14 CATSRGDGNSPLHF
TRBD2 TRBV4-3 19 CASSQEGLAGPSGLREQYF
TRBD1 TRBV5-6 16 CASSLARGQVNEKLFF
- TRBV6-5 15 CVSSYSWGIYNEQFF
- TRBV5-6 12 CASSGSWWGYTF
TRBD2 TRBV5-1 16 CASSLAAAGATDTQYF
- TRBV18 14 CASSPPWAGETQYF
- TRBV27 16 CASSLLPPLPNTEAFF
- TRBV20-1 14 CSARRTPHPYEQYF
TRBD2 TRBV28 14 CATQTSGNRYEQYF
- TRBV29-1 13 CSVAPVGTGELFF
- TRBV7-2 12 CASSSGRHGYTF
- TRBV5-4 14 CASSSGRVIHGYTF
- TRBV5-1 13 CASSLDGVGGYTF
TRBD1 TRBV27 14 CASSTRQGASGYTF
- TRBV15 14 CATSTPSGAEGYTF